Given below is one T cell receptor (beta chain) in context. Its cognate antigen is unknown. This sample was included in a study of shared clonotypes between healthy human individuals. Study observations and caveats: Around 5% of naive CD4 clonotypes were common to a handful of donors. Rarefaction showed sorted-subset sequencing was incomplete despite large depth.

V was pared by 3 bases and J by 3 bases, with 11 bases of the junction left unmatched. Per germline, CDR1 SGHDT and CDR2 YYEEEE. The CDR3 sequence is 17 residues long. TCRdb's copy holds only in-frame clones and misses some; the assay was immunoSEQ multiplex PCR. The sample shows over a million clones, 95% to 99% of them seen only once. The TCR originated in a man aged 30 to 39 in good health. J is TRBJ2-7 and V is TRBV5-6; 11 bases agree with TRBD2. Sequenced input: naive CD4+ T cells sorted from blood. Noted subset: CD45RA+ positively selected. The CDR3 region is CASSYPVLAGGDYEQYF. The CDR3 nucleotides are TGTGCCAGCAGCTATCCTGTGCTAGCGGGAGGAGACTACGAGCAGTACTTC.